The clone carrying this T cell receptor (beta chain) has a single count. Its antigen is unidentified. These data are taken from a study of cytomegalovirus exposure and HLA in healthy donors. Overall study findings and caveats: In vitro experiments confirmed that three CMV-associated chains were specific for CMV antigens. Reports indicated that the classifier achieved high specificity and sensitivity in diagnosing cytomegalovirus status. Among TCR beta chains, those listed as cytomegalovirus-associated numbered 164.

After removal of 6 bases from V and 15 bases from J, the junction contained 11 bases not matched to a gene. CDR1 SQVTM and CDR2 ANQGSEA come from the germline V gene. The CDR3 spans 11 residues. Repertoires were generated with immunoSEQ multiplex PCR, while TCRdb's copy carries only in-frame clones and drops some. This table holds under 250,000 clones, approximately 87% found once. Separate from the roughly 670-subject first cohort, the 120-subject validation cohort was the one that the donors belonged to. Sample: PBMCs. The chain couples TRBV29-1 to TRBJ2-1, with 7 bases matching TRBD1. This receptor was identified in a woman aged 18-29 years in good health and CMV-seronegative. This chain's CDR3 is CSVLDRAGRFF. CDR3 bases: TGCAGCGTGCTAGACAGGGCCGGTCGGTTCTTC.